The rows below give T cell receptor beta chains drawn from one sample of a study of T cells in Graves' hyperthyroidism and ophthalmopathy. TCRdb re-analysed the multiplex PCR reads in MiXCR, keeping a single row per CDR3 protein. The profile shows about 580,000 distinct CDR3 sequences, approximately 15% of them singletons. Sequenced sample: blood. The receptors here all came from a woman in her twenties or thirties with Graves' hyperthyroidism that later progressed to Graves' ophthalmopathy. Each CDR3 is given with its conserved first and last residue. Fields, in order: J gene, D gene, V gene, clone size, CDR3 DNA, CDR3 protein. A D gene is named only where the DNA matches it firmly. Size is omitted from some rows. Given values are once, few, many or a class for expanded clones.

j_call: TRBJ2-7; d_call: .; v_call: TRBV2; clone_size: many; cdr3_nt: TGTGCCAGCAGGAAGGACATAAACGAGCAGTACTTC; cdr3_aa: CASRKDINEQYF
j_call: TRBJ1-2; d_call: .; v_call: TRBV12-3/TRBV12-4; clone_size: many; cdr3_nt: TGTGCCAGCAGGGGATCCGGGACACACTATGGCTACACCTTC; cdr3_aa: CASRGSGTHYGYTF
j_call: TRBJ2-4; d_call: .; v_call: TRBV12-3/TRBV12-4; clone_size: many; cdr3_nt: TGTGCCAGCAGCACGGCAGTCCTAGCCAAAAACATTCAGTACTTC; cdr3_aa: CASSTAVLAKNIQYF
j_call: TRBJ2-1; d_call: TRBD2; v_call: TRBV6-1; clone_size: many; cdr3_nt: TGTGCCAGCAGTGAATCGTTTGCGGGAGCTTCCGGTGAGCAGTTCTTC; cdr3_aa: CASSESFAGASGEQFF
j_call: TRBJ2-1; d_call: TRBD2; v_call: TRBV11-3; clone_size: .; cdr3_nt: TGTGCCAGCAGCTTTCGAACTAGCGGGGACAACAACAATGAGCAGTTCTTC; cdr3_aa: CASSFRTSGDNNNEQFF
j_call: TRBJ2-1; d_call: .; v_call: TRBV7-9; clone_size: .; cdr3_nt: TGTGCCAGCTGCCGTGGACAACAGAATGAGCAGTTCTTC; cdr3_aa: CASCRGQQNEQFF
j_call: TRBJ2-5; d_call: TRBD1; v_call: TRBV6-2/TRBV6-3; clone_size: many; cdr3_nt: TGTGCCAGCAGCCCCGGGACAGGATCCCTATCAAAAGAGACCCAGTACTTC; cdr3_aa: CASSPGTGSLSKETQYF
j_call: TRBJ2-3; d_call: TRBD2; v_call: TRBV11-2; clone_size: many; cdr3_nt: TGTGCCAGCAGCTCCTCGGGGACTAGCGGGGCCAGCACAGATACGCAGTATTTT; cdr3_aa: CASSSSGTSGASTDTQYF
j_call: TRBJ2-7; d_call: TRBD2; v_call: TRBV9; clone_size: few; cdr3_nt: TGTGCCAGCAGCCCAGCGGGAGGTAACAACGAGCAGTACTTC; cdr3_aa: CASSPAGGNNEQYF
j_call: TRBJ1-2; d_call: TRBD1; v_call: TRBV28; clone_size: many; cdr3_nt: TGTGCCAGCAGCCCTCGGACAGGAGCATATGGCTACACCTTC; cdr3_aa: CASSPRTGAYGYTF
j_call: TRBJ1-4; d_call: .; v_call: TRBV30; clone_size: many; cdr3_nt: TGTGCCTGGAGTGTAACTGCAACTAATGAAAAACTGTTTTTT; cdr3_aa: CAWSVTATNEKLFF
j_call: TRBJ1-4; d_call: .; v_call: TRBV7-9; clone_size: few; cdr3_nt: TGTGCCAGCAGCTTAGACCAGGGCTCACTGTTTTTT; cdr3_aa: CASSLDQGSLFF
j_call: TRBJ2-1; d_call: .; v_call: TRBV6-1; clone_size: .; cdr3_nt: TGTGCCAGCAGTGAAACGAGGGGAGATTTCTACAATGAGCAGTTCTTC; cdr3_aa: CASSETRGDFYNEQFF
j_call: TRBJ1-5; d_call: .; v_call: TRBV30; clone_size: .; cdr3_nt: TGTGCCTGGAGTGTTTTCGGGAATCAGCCCCAGCATTTT; cdr3_aa: CAWSVFGNQPQHF
j_call: TRBJ1-1; d_call: .; v_call: TRBV28; clone_size: few; cdr3_nt: TGTGCCAGCAGTTCCCCGATGGGCGGGGGAAACGCTGAAGCTTTCTTT; cdr3_aa: CASSSPMGGGNAEAFF
j_call: TRBJ2-5; d_call: .; v_call: TRBV6-1; clone_size: many; cdr3_nt: TGTGCCAGCAGCTCCCTGGTGGGGCAGGGGCAAGAGACCCAGTACTTC; cdr3_aa: CASSSLVGQGQETQYF
j_call: TRBJ1-3; d_call: .; v_call: TRBV12-3/TRBV12-4; clone_size: many; cdr3_nt: TGTGCCAGCCTCAGTGCTTGGGGAAACACCATATATTTT; cdr3_aa: CASLSAWGNTIYF
j_call: TRBJ2-7; d_call: .; v_call: TRBV6-1; clone_size: few; cdr3_nt: TGTGCCAGCAGTTACGGAGGCCTTGAGGCCTACGAGCAGTACTTC; cdr3_aa: CASSYGGLEAYEQYF
j_call: TRBJ2-7; d_call: .; v_call: TRBV28; clone_size: many; cdr3_nt: TGTGCCAGCAGGGCGGGTAGAGGGTTTTACGAGCAGTACTTC; cdr3_aa: CASRAGRGFYEQYF
j_call: TRBJ2-5; d_call: .; v_call: TRBV2; clone_size: many; cdr3_nt: TGTGCCAGCAGTGGGTCCCTAGAGACCCAGTACTTC; cdr3_aa: CASSGSLETQYF
j_call: TRBJ1-2; d_call: TRBD1; v_call: TRBV7-2; clone_size: .; cdr3_nt: TGTGCCAGCAGCTCCCATCAGGGGGCTAGTGGCTACACCTTC; cdr3_aa: CASSSHQGASGYTF
j_call: TRBJ2-3; d_call: TRBD2; v_call: TRBV6-1; clone_size: few; cdr3_nt: TGTGCCAGCAGTGGACTAGCGGGAGTAGATACGCAGTATTTT; cdr3_aa: CASSGLAGVDTQYF
j_call: TRBJ2-7; d_call: .; v_call: TRBV9; clone_size: .; cdr3_nt: TGTGCCAGCGGGGGAGAAGCGATCTCGGTTTACGAGCAGTACTTC; cdr3_aa: CASGGEAISVYEQYF
j_call: TRBJ2-3; d_call: .; v_call: TRBV6-1; clone_size: few; cdr3_nt: TGTGCCAGCAGTTCCCCTCTGAGGACTCCTCCCGATACGCAGTATTTT; cdr3_aa: CASSSPLRTPPDTQYF
j_call: TRBJ2-6; d_call: TRBD1; v_call: TRBV18; clone_size: .; cdr3_nt: TGTGCCAGCTCACCCTGGACAGGTCCCTCTGGGGCCAACGTCCTGACTTTC; cdr3_aa: CASSPWTGPSGANVLTF
j_call: TRBJ1-2; d_call: .; v_call: TRBV28; clone_size: many; cdr3_nt: TGTGCCAGCAGTTTGGTGGGCTCTAACTATGGCTACACCTTC; cdr3_aa: CASSLVGSNYGYTF
j_call: TRBJ1-1; d_call: .; v_call: TRBV20-1; clone_size: few; cdr3_nt: TGCAGTGCTAGAGCCGGGGGCCCATATATGAACACTGAAGCTTTCTTT; cdr3_aa: CSARAGGPYMNTEAFF
j_call: TRBJ2-1; d_call: .; v_call: TRBV7-2; clone_size: few; cdr3_nt: TGTGCCAGCAGCTTAGCAGCAGGGGAGAATGAGCAGTTCTTC; cdr3_aa: CASSLAAGENEQFF
j_call: TRBJ1-1; d_call: .; v_call: TRBV5-1; clone_size: .; cdr3_nt: TGCGCCAGCAGCCCCAAAACAGGGACGGGGAACACTGAAGCTTTCTTT; cdr3_aa: CASSPKTGTGNTEAFF
j_call: TRBJ1-6; d_call: .; v_call: TRBV30; clone_size: .; cdr3_nt: TGTGCCTGGAGTGGGGAGGGTACTTCCCTCCACTTT; cdr3_aa: CAWSGEGTSLHF
j_call: TRBJ2-2; d_call: .; v_call: TRBV19; clone_size: .; cdr3_nt: TGTGCCAGTAGTATATGGAGCAGCACCGGGGAGCTGTTTTTT; cdr3_aa: CASSIWSSTGELFF
j_call: TRBJ2-3; d_call: TRBD1; v_call: TRBV5-1; clone_size: many; cdr3_nt: TGCGCCAGCAGCTTGGAACTGAACCAGGGGGGCACAGATACGCAGTATTTT; cdr3_aa: CASSLELNQGGTDTQYF
j_call: TRBJ2-3; d_call: TRBD2; v_call: TRBV20-1; clone_size: .; cdr3_nt: TGCAGTGCCGGCGGGAGGGCCCCAGATACGCAGTATTTT; cdr3_aa: CSAGGRAPDTQYF
j_call: TRBJ2-1; d_call: TRBD2; v_call: TRBV7-2; clone_size: many; cdr3_nt: TGTGCCAGCAGCTTAGAATTAGCGGGAGGGCCTTTCTCCTACAATGAGCAGTTCTTC; cdr3_aa: CASSLELAGGPFSYNEQFF
j_call: TRBJ2-2; d_call: TRBD1; v_call: TRBV27; clone_size: many; cdr3_nt: TGTGCCAGCAGCCCTTCGACAGGGGGCCTTTCCAACACCGGGGAGCTGTTTTTT; cdr3_aa: CASSPSTGGLSNTGELFF